This T cell receptor beta chain was identified during a study of blood T cell repertoires in COVID-19. Study context: Samples representing acute and convalescent COVID-19 were sourced from the United States, Italy and Spain. Nucleic acid was either cDNA or gDNA, and it came from T cells, B-cell-depleted T cells, or PBMCs.

The protocol was immunoSEQ multiplex PCR, while the TCRdb copy is restricted to in-frame clones and leaves out a portion. Here the sample spans about 50,000 clones, less than 90% being singletons. CDR3 length: 17 amino acids. The V and J ends lost 5 bases and 8 bases, in that order; junction bases with no gene match: 15. Germline V gene data show CDR1 as MDHEN and CDR2 as SYDVKM. The sequenced sample was peripheral blood. This chain links TRBV28 with TRBJ1-6; TRBD1 matches 7 bases. This sequence originates from a human donor in a cohort sampled during active COVID-19. CDR3 protein: CASSPNHRGSRHSPLHF. The CDR3 DNA reads as TGTGCCAGCAGTCCGAACCACAGGGGAAGTAGACATTCACCCCTCCACTTT.